The present entry profiles one T cell receptor (beta chain) with its context. The data are from a study of OX40 agonist ivuxolimab in advanced cancers. Study in general: A mean age of around 66 years, range about 20 to 79, was recorded, and 70% to 85% were male. Partial responses, seen in three patients, involved one hepatocellular carcinoma and two cutaneous melanomas. Prior anti-PD-1, anti-PD-L1 or anti-CTLA-4 therapy was allowed; more than 30% had some.

Measured with immunoSEQ multiplex PCR; TCRdb has only the in-frame clones, and not every one. The sample holds about 73,000 clones, 90% seen once. This TCR was recovered from an adult with an advanced solid tumor such as melanoma, head and neck, liver or kidney cancer. The sequenced sample was CD4+ or CD8+ T cells sorted from blood, obtained in a trial of the OX40 agonist ivuxolimab.

CDR3 bases: TGTGCCAGCAGCTCCAAGGCGGGACTAACTAGCACAGATACGCAGTATTTT. Its translation: CASSSKAGLTSTDTQYF. The V gene is TRBV11-2, the J gene TRBJ2-3, with 7 bases fitting TRBD2. V shed 4 bases and J 0 bases; nucleotides not matched to a gene: 10. Germline V gene lookup returns CDR1 SGHAT and CDR2 FQNNGV. The CDR3 sequence is 17 residues long. The full variable domain, completed using reference TRBV11-2 and TRBJ2-3, is EAGVAQSPRYKIIEKRQSVAFWCNPISGHATLYWYQQILGQGPKLLIQFQNNGVVDDSQLPKDRFSAERLKGVDSTLKIQPAKLEDSAVYLCASSSKAGLTSTDTQYFGPGTRLTVL.